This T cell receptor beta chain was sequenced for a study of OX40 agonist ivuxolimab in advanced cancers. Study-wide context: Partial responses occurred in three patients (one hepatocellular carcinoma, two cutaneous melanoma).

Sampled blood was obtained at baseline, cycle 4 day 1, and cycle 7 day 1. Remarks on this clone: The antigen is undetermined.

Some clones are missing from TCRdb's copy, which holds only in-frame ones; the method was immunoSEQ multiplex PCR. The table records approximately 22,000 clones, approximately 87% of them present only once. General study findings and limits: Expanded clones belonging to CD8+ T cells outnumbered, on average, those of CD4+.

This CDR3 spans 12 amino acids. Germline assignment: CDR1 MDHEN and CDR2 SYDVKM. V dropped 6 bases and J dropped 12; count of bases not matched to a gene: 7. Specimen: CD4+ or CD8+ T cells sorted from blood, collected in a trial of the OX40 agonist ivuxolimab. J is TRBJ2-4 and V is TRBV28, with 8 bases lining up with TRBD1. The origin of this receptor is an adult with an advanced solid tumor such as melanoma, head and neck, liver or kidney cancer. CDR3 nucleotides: TGTGCCAGCAGGCATGACAGGGGCCATCAGTACTTC. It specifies CASRHDRGHQYF.